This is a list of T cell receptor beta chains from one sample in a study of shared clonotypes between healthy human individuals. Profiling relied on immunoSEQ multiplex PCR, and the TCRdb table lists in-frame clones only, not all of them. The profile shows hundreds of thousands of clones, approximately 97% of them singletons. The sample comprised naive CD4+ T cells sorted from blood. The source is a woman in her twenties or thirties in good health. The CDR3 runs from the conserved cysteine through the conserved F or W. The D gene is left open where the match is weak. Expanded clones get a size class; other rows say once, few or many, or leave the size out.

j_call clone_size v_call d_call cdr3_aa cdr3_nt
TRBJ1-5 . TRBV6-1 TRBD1 CASSGRTGGNQPQHF TGTGCCAGCAGTGGCCGGACAGGGGGGAATCAGCCCCAGCATTTT
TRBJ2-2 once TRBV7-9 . CASSLVHFEPGELFF TGTGCCAGCAGCTTAGTACACTTCGAGCCCGGGGAGCTGTTTTTT
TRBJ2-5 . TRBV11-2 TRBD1 CASSLDRTGARETQYF TGTGCCAGCAGCTTAGACCGGACAGGGGCGAGAGAGACCCAGTACTTC
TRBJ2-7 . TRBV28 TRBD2 CASRGLAGQYF TGTGCCAGCAGGGGACTAGCAGGGCAGTACTTC
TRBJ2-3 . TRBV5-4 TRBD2 CASSFRLAGTSTDTQYF TGTGCCAGCAGCTTCCGACTAGCGGGGACAAGCACAGATACGCAGTATTTT
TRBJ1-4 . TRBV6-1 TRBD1 CASSADRGWEKLFF TGTGCCAGCAGTGCGGACAGGGGCTGGGAAAAACTGTTTTTT
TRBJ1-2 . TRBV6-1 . CASSVNSNYGYTF TGTGCCAGCAGTGTGAACAGTAACTATGGCTACACCTTC
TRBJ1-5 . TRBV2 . CASSGQGGGNQPQHF TGTGCCAGCAGTGGCCAGGGAGGTGGCAATCAGCCCCAGCATTTT
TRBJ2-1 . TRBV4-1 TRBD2 CASSQSGLAAIGQFF TGCGCCAGCAGCCAATCCGGACTAGCTGCGATTGGGCAGTTCTTC
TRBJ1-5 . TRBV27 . CASSFRQSYQPQHF TGTGCCAGCAGTTTCCGACAGTCTTATCAGCCCCAGCATTTT
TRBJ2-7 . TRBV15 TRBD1 CATGVRGRGPYEQYF TGTGCCACCGGCGTACGGGGCAGGGGGCCCTACGAGCAGTACTTC
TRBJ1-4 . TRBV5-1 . CASNQGSGVNEKLFF TGCGCCAGCAACCAGGGTTCGGGGGTTAATGAAAAACTGTTTTTT
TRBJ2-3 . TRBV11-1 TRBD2 CASSPWGREGGADTQYF TGTGCCAGCAGCCCATGGGGGAGGGAGGGCGGTGCAGATACGCAGTATTTT
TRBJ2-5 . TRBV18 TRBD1 CASSQGQGGQETQYF TGTGCCAGCTCACAGGGACAGGGAGGACAAGAGACCCAGTACTTC
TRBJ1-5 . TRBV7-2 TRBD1 CASSIRQGALPQHF TGTGCCAGCAGCATTAGACAGGGGGCTTTGCCCCAGCATTTT
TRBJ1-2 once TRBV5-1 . CASSLSAGGGYTF TGCGCCAGCAGCTTGTCTGCAGGTGGGGGCTACACCTTC
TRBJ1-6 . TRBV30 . CAFLTGTPNSPLHF TGTGCCTTCCTCACCGGGACACCTAATTCACCCCTCCACTTT
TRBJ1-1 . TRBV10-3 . CAIKNRDSTEAFF TGTGCCATCAAAAACAGGGATAGCACTGAAGCTTTCTTT
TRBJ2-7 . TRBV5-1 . CASSESVQSYEQYF TGCGCCAGCAGCGAGTCAGTCCAGAGCTACGAGCAGTACTTC
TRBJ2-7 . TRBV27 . CASRGGAYEQYF TGTGCCAGCAGGGGCGGGGCCTACGAGCAGTACTTC
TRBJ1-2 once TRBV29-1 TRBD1 CSVWDRVGYGYTF TGCAGCGTTTGGGACAGGGTGGGGTATGGCTACACCTTC
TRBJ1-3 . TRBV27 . CASSRTSSGNTIYF TGTGCCAGCAGCCGAACGAGCTCTGGAAACACCATATATTTT
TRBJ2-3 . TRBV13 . CASSLGGGYPSTDTQYF TGTGCCAGCAGCTTAGGGGGGGGCTACCCTAGCACAGATACGCAGTATTTT
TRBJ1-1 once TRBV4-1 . CASSPVAPNTEAFF TGCGCCAGCAGTCCGGTGGCACCGAACACTGAAGCTTTCTTT
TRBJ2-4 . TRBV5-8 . CASSLVLGTHLAKNIQYF TGTGCCAGCAGCTTGGTATTGGGGACACACCTAGCCAAAAACATTCAGTACTTC
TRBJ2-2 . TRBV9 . CASSVEGRPHPELFF TGTGCCAGCAGCGTAGAGGGGAGGCCGCACCCGGAGCTGTTTTTT
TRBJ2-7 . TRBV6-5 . CASRLYRDSGYEQYF TGTGCCAGCAGGCTTTACAGGGACTCGGGGTACGAGCAGTACTTC
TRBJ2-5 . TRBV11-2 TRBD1 CASSLGQGMETQYF TGTGCCAGCAGCTTAGGACAGGGAATGGAGACCCAGTACTTC
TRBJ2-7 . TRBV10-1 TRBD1 CASSDAGTGAYEQYF TGCGCCAGCAGTGATGCCGGGACAGGGGCCTACGAGCAGTACTTC
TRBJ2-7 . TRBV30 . CAWSVRANYEQYF TGTGCCTGGAGTGTACGGGCAAACTACGAGCAGTACTTC
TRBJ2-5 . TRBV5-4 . CASTPGGVETQYF TGTGCCAGCACCCCAGGGGGGGTGGAGACCCAGTACTTC
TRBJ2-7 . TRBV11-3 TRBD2 CASSFSLAGSSYEQYF TGTGCCAGCAGCTTTAGTCTAGCGGGAAGCTCCTACGAGCAGTACTTC
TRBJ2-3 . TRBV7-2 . CASSFGGSTDTQYF TGTGCCAGCAGCTTCGGGGGTAGCACAGATACGCAGTATTTT
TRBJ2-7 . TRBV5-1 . CASSLGPPGSGPYEQYF TGCGCCAGCAGCTTGGGCCCCCCGGGTAGCGGTCCCTACGAGCAGTACTTC
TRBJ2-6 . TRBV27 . CASSLSSTAAGANVLTF TGTGCCAGCAGTTTATCGTCTACAGCGGCCGGGGCCAACGTCCTGACTTTC
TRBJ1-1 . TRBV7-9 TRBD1 CAGDRMGTEAFF TGTGCCGGGGACAGAATGGGCACTGAAGCTTTCTTT
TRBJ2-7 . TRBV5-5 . CASSFLVSISYEQYF TGTGCCAGCAGCTTTCTTGTTTCCATATCCTACGAGCAGTACTTC
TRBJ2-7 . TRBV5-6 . CASSSEGKEYF TGTGCCAGCAGCTCCGAAGGTAAGGAGTACTTC
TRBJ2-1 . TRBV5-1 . CASSLGQFEQFF TGCGCCAGCAGCTTGGGACAGTTTGAGCAGTTCTTC
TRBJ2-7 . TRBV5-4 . CASSLASTLSYEQYF TGTGCCAGCAGCTTGGCGTCCACTCTCTCCTACGAGCAGTACTTC
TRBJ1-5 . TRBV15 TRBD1 CATSSRQGSQPQHF TGTGCCACCAGCAGCCGACAGGGGAGTCAGCCCCAGCATTTT
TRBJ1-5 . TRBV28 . CASSSGQPGQPQHF TGTGCCAGCAGTTCAGGACAGCCCGGTCAGCCCCAGCATTTT
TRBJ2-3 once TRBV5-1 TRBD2 CASSLAGLAGGPTDTQYF TGCGCCAGCAGCTTGGCGGGACTAGCGGGAGGGCCGACAGATACGCAGTATTTT
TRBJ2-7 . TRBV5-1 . CASSWGLAFSYEQYF TGCGCCAGCAGCTGGGGGCTAGCTTTCTCCTACGAGCAGTACTTC
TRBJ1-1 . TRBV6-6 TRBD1 CASSQGQMAFF TGTGCCAGCAGTCAGGGACAGATGGCTTTCTTT
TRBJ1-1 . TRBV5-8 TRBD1 CASSQRRDSLKHTEAFF TGTGCCAGCAGCCAAAGACGGGACAGCCTTAAGCACACTGAAGCTTTCTTT
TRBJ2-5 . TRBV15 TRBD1 CATSRLGQGARGETQYF TGTGCCACCAGCAGATTAGGACAGGGGGCTCGGGGTGAGACCCAGTACTTC
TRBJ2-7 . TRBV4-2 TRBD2 CASSNKLAGDEQYF TGTGCCAGCAGCAATAAACTAGCGGGAGACGAGCAGTACTTC
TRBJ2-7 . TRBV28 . CASSPQGTSSYEQYF TGTGCCAGCAGTCCCCAAGGGACAAGCTCCTACGAGCAGTACTTC
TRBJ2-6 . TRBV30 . CAWSPQGAALRANVLTF TGTGCCTGGTCTCCTCAGGGAGCAGCCCTCAGGGCCAACGTCCTGACTTTC
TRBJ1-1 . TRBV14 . CASSRPGGDYTEAFF TGTGCCAGCAGCCGTCCTGGGGGGGACTACACTGAAGCTTTCTTT
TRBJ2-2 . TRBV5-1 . CASSPGATGELFF TGCGCCAGCAGCCCCGGGGCCACCGGGGAGCTGTTTTTT
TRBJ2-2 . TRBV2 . CASSEQGGLAGELFF TGTGCCAGCAGTGAACAGGGAGGTTTAGCCGGGGAGCTGTTTTTT
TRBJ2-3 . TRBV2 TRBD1 CASSAGQGADTQYF TGTGCCAGCAGTGCCGGACAGGGGGCAGATACGCAGTATTTT
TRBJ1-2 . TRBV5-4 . CASSPVGGNYGYTF TGTGCCAGCAGCCCCGTGGGGGGGAACTATGGCTACACCTTC